This T cell receptor beta chain was recorded in a study of blood T cell repertoires in COVID-19. Across the whole study: PBMCs, B-cell-depleted T cells, or T cells were the source of the cDNA or gDNA that made up the material.

The CDR3 totals 16 residues. Germline V gives CDR1 SGHDN, CDR2 FVKESK. Trimming stripped 5 bases from V and 3 bases from J, with 19 bases between. Source study methods: Amplifying reference gene primers gave estimates of nucleated cell counts. Sequencing was performed with immunoSEQ multiplex PCR; in TCRdb, only in-frame clones are kept and a portion is missing. That table supplies the V and J calls and clone size; D and trimming were determined from the DNA. Among about 55,000 clones listed, around nine tenths were seen once. This chain uses TRBV14 with TRBJ1-2; maybe TRBD1 (6 bases). The source of this sequence is a human donor with active COVID-19. The donor label of this sample is uncertain. The sample taken for sequencing was peripheral blood. This CDR3 reads CASSSSGENVDYGYTF. In DNA form, the CDR3 reads TGTGCCAGCAGCTCCTCAGGGGAAAATGTGGACTATGGCTACACCTTC.